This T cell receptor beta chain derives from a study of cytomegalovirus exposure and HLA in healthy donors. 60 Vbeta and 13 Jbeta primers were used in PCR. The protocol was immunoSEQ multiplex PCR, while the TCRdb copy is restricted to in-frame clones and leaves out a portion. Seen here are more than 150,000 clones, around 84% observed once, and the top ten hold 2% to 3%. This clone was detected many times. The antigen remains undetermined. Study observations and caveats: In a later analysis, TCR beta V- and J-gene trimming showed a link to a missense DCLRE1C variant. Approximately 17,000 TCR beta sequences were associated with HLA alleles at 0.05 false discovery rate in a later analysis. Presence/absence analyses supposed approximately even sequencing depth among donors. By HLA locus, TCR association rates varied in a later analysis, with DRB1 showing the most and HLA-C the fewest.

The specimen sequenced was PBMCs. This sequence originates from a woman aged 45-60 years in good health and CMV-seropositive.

CDR3 loop: CASSQDLGASKNIQYF. The CDR3 DNA reads TGCGCCAGCAGCCAAGATCTTGGAGCGTCCAAAAACATTCAGTACTTC. The V call is TRBV4-3, the J call TRBJ2-4; D uncertain. Deletions cut 0 bases from V and 2 bases from J, with 11 bases between. Germline V CDR1 and CDR2: LGHNA, YSLEER. This CDR3 is 16 amino acids long.